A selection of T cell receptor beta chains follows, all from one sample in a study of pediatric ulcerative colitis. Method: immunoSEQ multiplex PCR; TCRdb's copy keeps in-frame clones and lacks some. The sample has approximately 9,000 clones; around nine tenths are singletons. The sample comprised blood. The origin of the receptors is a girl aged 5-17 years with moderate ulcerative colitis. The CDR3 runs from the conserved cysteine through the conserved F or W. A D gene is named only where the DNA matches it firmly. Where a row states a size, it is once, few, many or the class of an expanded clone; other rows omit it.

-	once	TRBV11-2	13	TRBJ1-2	TGTGCCAGCAGCTTTACAGGTGGGGATGGCTACACCTTC	CASSFTGGDGYTF
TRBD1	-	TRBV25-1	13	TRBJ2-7	TGTGCCAGCAGTAATCGGGACAGGGTCGAGCAGTACTTC	CASSNRDRVEQYF
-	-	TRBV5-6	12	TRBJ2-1	TGTGCCAGCAGCTTGATCGAAAATGAGCAGTTCTTC	CASSLIENEQFF
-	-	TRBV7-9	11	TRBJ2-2	TGTGCCAGCAGCGGGGGATTGGAGCTGTTTTTT	CASSGGLELFF
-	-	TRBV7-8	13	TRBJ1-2	TGTGCCAGCAGTACTCGGACGGAGGGGGGCTACACCTTC	CASSTRTEGGYTF
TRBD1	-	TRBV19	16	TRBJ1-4	TGTGCCAGTAGTAAACCTGGGGACAGGTTTAATGAAAAACTGTTTTTT	CASSKPGDRFNEKLFF
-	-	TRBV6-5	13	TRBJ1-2	TGTGCCAGCAGCCTACAAGGGGTACGGGGCTACACCTTC	CASSLQGVRGYTF
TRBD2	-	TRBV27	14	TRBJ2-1	TGTGCCAGCAGTTTAAGCGGGGACGCGAATGAGCAGTTCTTC	CASSLSGDANEQFF
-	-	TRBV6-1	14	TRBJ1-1	TGTGCCAGCAGTGAAGCAGGGCCGAAAACTGAAGCTTTCTTT	CASSEAGPKTEAFF
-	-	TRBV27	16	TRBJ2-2	TGTGCCAGCAGTTTATCCGGGGCAGGGGTGGTCGGGGAGCTGTTTTTT	CASSLSGAGVVGELFF
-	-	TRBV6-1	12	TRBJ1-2	TGTGCCAGCAGTGACTATTCATATGGCTACACCTTC	CASSDYSYGYTF
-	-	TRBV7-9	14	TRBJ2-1	TGTGCCAGCAGCTTAGATTTTGGTACCCGTTGGGAGTTCTTC	CASSLDFGTRWEFF
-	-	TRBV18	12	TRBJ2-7	TGTGCCAGCTCACCACTGGTAGGCGAGCAGTACTTC	CASSPLVGEQYF
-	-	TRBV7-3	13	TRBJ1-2	TGTGCCAGTGGCCGCGAAGCTAACTATGGCTACACCTTC	CASGREANYGYTF
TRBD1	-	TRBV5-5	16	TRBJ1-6	TGTGCCAGCAGCTTCGAAGAAAACAGGGGCTACTCACCCCTCCACTTT	CASSFEENRGYSPLHF
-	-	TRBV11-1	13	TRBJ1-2	TGTGCCAGCAGCGCCCGGGACAACTATGGCTACACCTTC	CASSARDNYGYTF
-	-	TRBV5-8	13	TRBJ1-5	TGTGCCAGCAGCTTAACGGGCAATCAGCCCCAGCATTTT	CASSLTGNQPQHF
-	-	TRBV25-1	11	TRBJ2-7	TGTGCCAGCAGTGGGGGGTACGAGCAGTACTTC	CASSGGYEQYF
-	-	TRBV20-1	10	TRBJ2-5	TGCAGTGCTACGGACGAGACCCAGTACTTC	CSATDETQYF
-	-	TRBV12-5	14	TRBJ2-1	TGTGCTAGTGGTTTGGGTTTGGCCGGCGATGAGCAGTTCTTC	CASGLGLAGDEQFF
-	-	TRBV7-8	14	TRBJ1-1	TGTGCCAGCAGCGGGGCCTATTGGAACACTGAAGCTTTCTTT	CASSGAYWNTEAFF
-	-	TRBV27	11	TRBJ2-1	TGTGCCAGCAGCCAGGGGCATGAGCAGTTCTTC	CASSQGHEQFF
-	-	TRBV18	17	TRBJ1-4	TGTGCCAGCTCACCCCCAGGGAGTTTTATCGTTCGTGAAAAACTGTTTTTT	CASSPPGSFIVREKLFF
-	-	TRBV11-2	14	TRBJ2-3	TGTGCCAGCAGCCCCTTTAGGCGCACAGATACGCAGTATTTT	CASSPFRRTDTQYF
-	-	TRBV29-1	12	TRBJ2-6	TGCAGCGCTCGGGGAGGGGCCAACGTCCTGACTTTC	CSARGGANVLTF
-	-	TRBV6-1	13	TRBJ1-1	TGTGCCAGCAGTGTCAATTCCGGGACTGAAGCTTTCTTT	CASSVNSGTEAFF
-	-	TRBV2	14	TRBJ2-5	TGTGCCAGCACCCCGGTGGTCCTACAAGAGACCCAGTACTTC	CASTPVVLQETQYF
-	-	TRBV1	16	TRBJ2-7	TGCACCAGCAGCCAAAGGGCTGCCGAGCGACGCTACGAGCAGTACTTC	CTSSQRAAERRYEQYF
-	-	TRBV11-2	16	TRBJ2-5	TGTGCCAGCAGCATAGGGGCGGGGACACAAGGCGGGACCCAGTACTTC	CASSIGAGTQGGTQYF
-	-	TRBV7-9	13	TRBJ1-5	TGTGCCAGCAGCTTAAGAGGGGATCAGCCCCAGCATTTT	CASSLRGDQPQHF
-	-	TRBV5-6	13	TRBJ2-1	TGTGCCAGCAGCTCGGACATTTCCGATGAGCAGTTCTTC	CASSSDISDEQFF
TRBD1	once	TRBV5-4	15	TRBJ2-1	TGTGCCAGCAGCACTGGCAGGGGGACCTACAATGAGCAGTTCTTC	CASSTGRGTYNEQFF
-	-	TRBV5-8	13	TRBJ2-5	TGTGCCAGCAGCTTGCCAGCTCAAGAGACCCAGTACTTC	CASSLPAQETQYF
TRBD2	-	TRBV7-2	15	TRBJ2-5	TGTGCCAGCAGCCCACACGGCGGGGGTCAAGAGACCCAGTACTTC	CASSPHGGGQETQYF
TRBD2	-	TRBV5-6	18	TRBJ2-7	TGTGCCAGCAGCTTGGCCCTAGCGGGAGTCCCGATCTCCTACGAGCAGTACTTC	CASSLALAGVPISYEQYF
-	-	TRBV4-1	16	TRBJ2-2	TGCGCCAGCAGCCAGTTTTCGTTCCCGAGCACCGGGGAGCTGTTTTTT	CASSQFSFPSTGELFF
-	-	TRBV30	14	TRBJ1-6	TGTGCCTGGAGTCTTGGACAGCCGTTTTCACCCCTCCACTTT	CAWSLGQPFSPLHF
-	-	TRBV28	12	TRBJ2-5	TGTGCCAGCAGTGGGTTTTACGAGACCCAGTACTTC	CASSGFYETQYF
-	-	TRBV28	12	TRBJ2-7	TGTGCCAGCCTCCGGGATGCCTACGAGCAGTACTTC	CASLRDAYEQYF
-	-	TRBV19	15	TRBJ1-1	TGTGCCAGTAGTATATCAGGACAGATGAACACTGAAGCTTTCTTT	CASSISGQMNTEAFF
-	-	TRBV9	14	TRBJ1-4	TGTGCCAGCAGTGTTCACATGGGTAATGAAAAACTGTTTTTT	CASSVHMGNEKLFF
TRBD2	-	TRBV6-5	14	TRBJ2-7	TGTGCCAGCAGACGGACTAGCGGTACCTACGAGCAGTACTTC	CASRRTSGTYEQYF
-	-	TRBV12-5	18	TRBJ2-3	TGTGCTAGTGGTTTGGTACGCGGGGCAGGAAGTTTCACAGATACGCAGTATTTT	CASGLVRGAGSFTDTQYF
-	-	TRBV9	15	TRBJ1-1	TGTGCCAGCAGCGTAGAACCGGGGAGGAACACTGAAGCTTTCTTT	CASSVEPGRNTEAFF
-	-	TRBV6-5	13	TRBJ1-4	TGTGCCAGCTCAACAGGTCCGGGTGAAAAACTGTTTTTT	CASSTGPGEKLFF
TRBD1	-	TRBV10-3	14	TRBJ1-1	TGTGCCGTTCACCCGGGACAGAGGAACACTGAAGCTTTCTTT	CAVHPGQRNTEAFF
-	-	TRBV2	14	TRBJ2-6	TGTGCCAGCCGACGGATCTCTGGGGCCAACGTCCTGACTTTC	CASRRISGANVLTF